Listed below are T cell receptor beta chains from one sample, sequenced in a study of vaccination effects on CD4 cells after COVID-19. No cognate antigen is known for these TCRs. Using immunoSEQ multiplex PCR, the repertoire was profiled, and TCRdb retains in-frame clones only, with some absent. Among 15,000 or so clones listed, around 76% were seen once. Sequencing used CD4+ T cells from PBMCs cultured with HCoV-229E spike peptides, obtained before COVID-19 vaccination. These TCRs come from a human donor who received a COVID-19 vaccine. CDR3s leave out the opening cysteine and the closing phenylalanine or tryptophan. The D gene is left open where the match is weak. Part of the rows lack a size; the others show once, few, many or a class for expanded clones.

TRBD1,TRBJ1-1,-,TRBV28,ASSLGTGNEAF
TRBD1,TRBJ2-1,few,TRBV4-2,ASSQDRAYNEQF
TRBD1,TRBJ2-7,few,TRBV19,ASSMLPGQGGGYEQY
TRBD1,TRBJ2-1,-,TRBV4-2,ASSLDQDRGSYNEQF
-,TRBJ1-1,-,TRBV7-8,ASRPGTGNTEAF
-,TRBJ1-2,-,TRBV6-5,ASRKATSNYGYT
TRBD2,TRBJ2-7,-,TRBV5-8,ASSLGSAGGIYEQY
-,TRBJ1-3,-,TRBV7-2,ASSLSSSSGNTIY
-,TRBJ1-1,-,TRBV7-2,ASSLAGVANTEAF
-,TRBJ1-1,-,TRBV15,ATSSLARANTEAF
TRBD2,TRBJ2-1,-,TRBV3-1/TRBV3-2,ASSQVLGGGAYEQF
-,TRBJ1-1,-,TRBV6-2/TRBV6-3,ASSYLGHGMNTEAF
TRBD1,TRBJ1-4,once,TRBV4-3,ASSQSLGQGFEKLF
TRBD2,TRBJ2-3,-,TRBV9,ASSVRASGTRTDTQY
-,TRBJ2-1,-,TRBV4-2,ASSHVHDHEQF
-,TRBJ2-4,-,TRBV4-2,ASSLDLAKNIQY
TRBD1,TRBJ1-3,-,TRBV6-6,ASHGRGQGNTIY
-,TRBJ2-7,once,TRBV21-1,ASSKGDRGGYEQY
TRBD1,TRBJ2-1,-,TRBV4-1,ASSQDRGPNNEQF
-,TRBJ1-2,few,TRBV19,ASSIGPNPHGYT
-,TRBJ2-7,-,TRBV20-1,SASIRQGHSYEQY
-,TRBJ1-1,-,TRBV6-1,ASSEALFGGGNTEAF
-,TRBJ1-5,-,TRBV4-1,ASSSSPLWPQH
TRBD2,TRBJ2-7,-,TRBV5-5,ATGTSGSQGHEQY
TRBD2,TRBJ2-3,-,TRBV30,AWSGGVFADTQY
TRBD2,TRBJ2-7,-,TRBV28,ASSVAGRGVSYEQY
-,TRBJ2-1,-,TRBV6-6,ASSYSTVYNEQF
-,TRBJ2-7,-,TRBV9,ASSVDLRPHEQY
-,TRBJ2-7,few,TRBV7-2,ASSLTAYEQY
-,TRBJ1-1,-,TRBV3-1/TRBV3-2,ASSSPRTGNHTEAF
-,TRBJ1-1,-,TRBV3-1/TRBV3-2,ASSQEHGTEAF
-,TRBJ2-7,-,TRBV12-2,ASRFPSGLAGHEQY
TRBD2,TRBJ2-7,-,TRBV6-6,ASRKGLAGEYEQY
TRBD1,TRBJ2-7,-,TRBV6-5,ASRPRDRVGEQY
-,TRBJ2-1,-,TRBV6-5,ASSYSREQF
-,TRBJ1-3,-,TRBV11-3,ASSSDGSSGNTIY
TRBD1,TRBJ2-3,-,TRBV19,ASNRDRSSPGVAQY
-,TRBJ1-5,-,TRBV18,ASSPDRHQPQH
-,TRBJ1-6,-,TRBV2,ASPPRRDSPLH
TRBD1,TRBJ1-3,-,TRBV5-1,ASSPMLTGGTGNTIY
-,TRBJ2-5,-,TRBV5-1,ASSLGQETQY
-,TRBJ2-5,-,TRBV19,ASSNSWANAETQY
-,TRBJ1-1,once,TRBV18,ASSPWGRVATEAF
-,TRBJ2-3,-,TRBV7-9,ASSPELASTDTQY
-,TRBJ2-5,once,TRBV2,ASSSTGQETQY
-,TRBJ2-1,-,TRBV6-6,ASTPRQSSYNEQF
-,TRBJ1-4,-,TRBV5-1,ASSLAAGINEKLF
-,TRBJ2-7,-,TRBV19,ASSTSSGAVTYEQY
TRBD2,TRBJ2-2,-,TRBV6-5,ASSYRVGGTGELF
TRBD2,TRBJ2-1,-,TRBV12-5,ASGSALGAGGRADEQF
-,TRBJ2-5,few,TRBV30,AWRGTFQETQY
-,TRBJ2-7,-,TRBV27,ASSPTQGLFLREQY
TRBD1,TRBJ1-2,medium-sized,TRBV3-1/TRBV3-2,ASSWDSYGYT
TRBD1,TRBJ1-2,few,TRBV18,ASSPGTDPNYGYT
TRBD1,TRBJ2-3,-,TRBV27,ASSPQGVSTDTQY
TRBD2,TRBJ2-7,few,TRBV13,ASSPRTSGEKSSSYEQY
TRBD1,TRBJ2-7,-,TRBV5-5,ASSTPGTGTYEQY
TRBD1,TRBJ1-5,few,TRBV6-2/TRBV6-3,ASSSGGPNQPQH
TRBD2,TRBJ2-7,-,TRBV29-1,SVAGLAGGYEQY
-,TRBJ1-1,-,TRBV7-2,ASSLRGMNTEAF